This entry lists 30 T cell receptor beta chains sequenced from one sample in a study of T cell repertoires in cytomegalovirus infection. TCRdb passed the reads through MiXCR, listing each CDR3 protein once. The table lists about 450,000 distinct CDR3 sequences, about 33% of them singletons. Sequencing input: PBMCs. Receptors originate from a human donor in good health (CMV status not recorded). Some clones in this sample may be carry-over from other donors' samples.

The rearrangement joins TRBV27 to TRBJ2-3; 9 bases align to TRBD2. This CDR3 is 13 amino acids long. From germline, CDR1 is MNHEY and CDR2 SMNVEV (reference sequence). The CDR3 spells CATGGGAGDTQYF. Here the CDR3 DNA reads TGTGCTACCGGCGGGGGGGCAGGAGATACGCAGTATTTT.

This chain links TRBV5-1 with TRBJ2-5; TRBD2 matches at 13 bases. CDR1 and CDR2 from the germline V gene are SGHRS and YFSETQ. CDR3 size: 16 residues. V lost 3 bases, J lost 5 bases, and 7 bases stayed unmatched. For the CDR3, the DNA is TGCGCCAGCAGCTCCCTCGGGACTAGCGGGGAGGAGACCCAGTACTTC. Encoded protein: CASSSLGTSGEETQYF.

This clonotype was seen repeatedly, ten times or more. The J gene is TRBJ2-7, the V gene TRBV7-2, with D possibly matching TRBD1 (5 bases). Between the trimmed V and J ends, which lost 3 bases and 3 bases, there was a span of 15 bases. The germline V gene encodes CDR1 SGHTA and CDR2 FQGNSA. The CDR3 is made up of 15 amino acids. CDR3 residues: CASSFDRGILYEQYF. In DNA form, the CDR3 reads TGTGCCAGCAGCTTCGACAGAGGAATCCTCTACGAGCAGTACTTC.

Points on this clonotype: A read error may produce the germline difference seen at one junction end. V is TRBV7-6 and J is TRBJ2-3; 7 bases map to TRBD1. The CDR3 loop spans 13 amino acids. CDR1 and CDR2 (germline): SGHVS, FNYEAQ. In DNA, the CDR3 is TGTGCCAGCTGCTTACTGGGGACAGATACGCCATATTTT. Its translation: CASCLLGTDTPYF.

The chain employs TRBV20-1 and TRBJ1-6; 7 bases are a match to TRBD1. The CDR3 consists of 17 residues. V gave up 0 bases and J gave up 10 bases; unmatched junction bases: 15. Germline assignment: CDR1 DFQATT and CDR2 SNEGSKA (reference sequence). As DNA, the CDR3 is TGCAGTGCTAGAGATCCAGGGGGGATGGATATATTCTCACCCCTCCACTTT. This gives the protein CSARDPGGMDIFSPLHF.

The V gene is TRBV18, the J gene TRBJ1-1; D uncertain. V was pared by 0 bases and J by 6 bases, with 5 bases between. CDR1 is KGHSH and CDR2 is LQKENI in the germline V gene. The CDR3 contains 12 residues. The chain's CDR3 is CASSPPRAEAFF. The CDR3, as DNA: TGTGCCAGCTCACCACCGAGGGCTGAAGCTTTCTTT.

With respect to this clonotype: A much more abundant neighbour one base away suggests this may be a read error. The V call is TRBV12-3 or TRBV12-4, the J call TRBJ1-5; 9 bases fit TRBD1. The CDR3 has 16 amino acids. With V trimmed by 9 bases and J by 0 bases, 9 bases remained unmatched. The CDR3 loop is CARRTGTGYSNQPQHF. The DNA for the CDR3 is TGTGCCAGGAGAACCGGGACAGGGTATAGCAATCAGCCCCAGCATTTT.

This clonotype has only a few counts. The chain has TRBV7-6 and TRBJ2-1, with 9 bases matching TRBD2. Unmatched junction bases numbered 2, after V lost 0 bases and J lost 5 bases. The CDR3 runs 15 residues. The germline gives CDR1 SGHVS, CDR2 FNYEAQ. The CDR3 protein is CASSLAAGGNNEQFF. Written as DNA, the CDR3 is TGTGCCAGCAGCTTAGCCGCGGGGGGGAACAATGAGCAGTTCTTC.

This clonotype has a count of ten or more. CDR3 in amino acids: CASSLGLAGTQYF. The CDR3 region has the DNA TGTGCCAGCAGTTTGGGGTTAGCCGGGACCCAGTACTTC. The chain uses TRBV28 and TRBJ2-5; no clear D. Deletions cut 3 bases from V and 7 bases from J, with 12 bases between. The CDR3 contains 13 residues. Germline CDR1 is MDHEN and CDR2 is SYDVKM.

This clonotype was counted between two and nine times. The genes are TRBV20-1 and TRBJ2-7; D unresolved. This CDR3 is built from 12 residues. Germline V lookup: CDR1 DFQATT, CDR2 SNEGSKA (reference sequence). The V gene lost 6 bases and the J gene lost 4 bases, with 13 bases spanning the gap. The CDR3 bases are TGCAGTGCGGAAGCGATAACATACGAGCAGTACTTC. Protein sequence: CSAEAITYEQYF.

For this clonotype: An end of the junction does not agree with germline; a read error may underlie this. V gene TRBV7-2 combines with J gene TRBJ1-5; D gene uncertain. This CDR3 region has 15 residues. Germline CDR1 and CDR2: SGHTA and FQGNSA. The CDR3 DNA follows: TGTGACAGCAGCCAGGTTGGTACAGCAAATCAGCCCCAGCATTTT. Its translation is CDSSQVGTANQPQHF.

CDR3 sequence reads: CSARQGGSEQFF. DNA of the CDR3: TGCAGTGCTCGACAGGGAGGCAGTGAGCAGTTCTTC. The chain recombines TRBV20-1 with TRBJ2-1; perhaps TRBD1 as D (7 bases). The V gene's germline CDR1 is DFQATT and CDR2 SNEGSKA (reference sequence). This CDR3 comprises 12 residues. Trimming cost V 5 bases and J 9 bases, with 14 bases left between them.

The sample holds many counts of this clonotype. This rearrangement joins TRBV7-2 to TRBJ1-1; D might be TRBD1 (5 bases). The germline gives CDR1 SGHTA, CDR2 FQGNSA. V shed 5 bases and J shed 2 bases, with 21 bases lying between them. The CDR3 runs 17 residues. The CDR3 DNA follows: TGTGCCAGCAGCCTAAGGAGTGCCGGGGGGATAAACACTGAAGCTTTCTTT. It translates to CASSLRSAGGINTEAFF.

About this clonotype: The conserved final phenylalanine or tryptophan is absent from the CDR3, which likely points to a read error. The chain is built from TRBV20-1 and TRBJ2-7, with 14 nucleotides matching TRBD2. Near its end, the DNA agrees better with TRBJ2-1, so the J call may be wrong. CDR3 length: 16 amino acids. Germline V lookup: CDR1 DFQATT, CDR2 SNEGSKA (reference sequence). CDR3 residues: CSARTYGTSGGGEQFC. The CDR3 coding sequence is TGCAGTGCTAGAACATATGGGACTAGCGGGGGAGGCGAGCAGTTCTGC.

This clonotype was seen just once. The rearrangement joins TRBV2 to TRBJ2-1; 10 nucleotides agree with TRBD2. The junction had 7 bases not matched to a gene; V was cut back by 9 bases and J by 5 bases. In germline, CDR1 is SNHLY, CDR2 FYNNEI. CDR3 length equals 14 residues. The CDR3 bases are TGTGCCAGTCTGAGCGGGGGGGCAGACAATGAGCAGTTCTTC. Amino acid sequence: CASLSGGADNEQFF.

This clonotype occurred a few times. This chain links TRBV14 with TRBJ2-3; TRBD1 agrees at 8 bases. The CDR3 has 15 residues. CDR1 SGHDN and CDR2 FVKESK come from the germline V gene. After removal of 5 bases from V and 2 bases from J, the junction contained 6 bases not matched to a gene. CDR3 protein: CASSKGQETTDTQYF. CDR3 coding DNA: TGTGCCAGCAGCAAGGGACAGGAGACCACAGATACGCAGTATTTT.

Comment on this clonotype: This may be a read error, as it is one base from a much larger clone. The V call is TRBV28, the J call TRBJ1-2; the match to TRBD1 covers 7 bases. This CDR3 contains 13 residues. Germline V gene sequence: CDR1 MDHEN, CDR2 SYDVKM. The junction had 12 bases not matched to a gene; V was cut back by 7 bases and J by 10 bases. CDR3 sequence reads: CASKRPGGNVYTF. In DNA form, the CDR3 reads TGTGCCAGCAAGCGTCCAGGGGGGAATGTCTACACCTTC.

This clonotype was seen a few times. This rearrangement joins TRBV19 to TRBJ2-5, with 8 bases fitting TRBD1. This CDR3 is built from 15 residues. The trim removed 3 bases at V and 1 base at J, leaving 4 bases unmatched. Germline loops: CDR1 LNHDA, CDR2 SQIVND (reference sequence). CDR3 in DNA: TGTGCCAGTAGTATCGGACAGGGCCGCCAAGAGACCCAGTACTTC. This codes for CASSIGQGRQETQYF.

This clonotype was seen repeatedly, ten times or more. The gene calls are TRBV7-2 and TRBJ2-1; D tentatively reads TRBD1 or TRBD2 (6 bases each). V dropped 5 bases and J dropped 5 bases, with 19 bases sitting between them. Looked up from germline, CDR1 is SGHTA and CDR2 is FQGNSA. The CDR3 is 16 residues long. CDR3 coding DNA: TGTGCCAGCAGCGCGCGCGGGACAATTACAAACAATGAGCAGTTCTTC. Protein: CASSARGTITNNEQFF.

V and J are TRBV28 and TRBJ2-7; no firm D call. Trimming removed 3 bases from V and 6 bases from J, with 21 bases in between. Germline assignment: CDR1 MDHEN and CDR2 SYDVKM. The CDR3 is 16 amino acids. Here the CDR3 reads CASSFFPGAKTREQYF. The CDR3 region has the DNA TGTGCCAGCAGTTTCTTCCCGGGCGCCAAGACACGCGAGCAGTACTTC.

Of note for this clonotype: A read error may account for a junction end that differs from germline. V and J are TRBV28 and TRBJ2-2, with a possible D match to TRBD2 (6 bases). CDR3 length: 13 residues. In germline, CDR1 is MDHEN, CDR2 SYDVKM. The CDR3 DNA reads as TGTGCCGCAACGGGGTCGAACACCGGGGGGCTGTTTTTT. As protein: CAATGSNTGGLFF.

About this clonotype itself: The junction departs from germline at one end; a sequencing error may be responsible. The chain uses TRBV7-2 and TRBJ1-5, with D unclear. This CDR3 has 15 amino acids. Germline V gene sequence: CDR1 SGHTA, CDR2 FQGNSA. The CDR3 region is CASSVAAVVSQPQHF. In nucleotides, the CDR3 is TGTGCCAGCAGCGTAGCAGCGGTGGTGTCTCAGCCCCAGCATTTT.

As to this clonotype: One end of the junction fails to match germline, which may point to a read error. The chain combines TRBV6-2 or TRBV6-3 with TRBJ2-5, with unresolved D. Germline V gene sequence: CDR1 MNHEY, CDR2 SVGEGT. The CDR3 contains 12 residues. This CDR3 is CASSYASKTHYF. The CDR3 region has the DNA TGTGCCAGCAGTTACGCATCCAAGACCCATTACTTC.

The CDR3 loop is CASSPTGTELISGANVLTF. For the CDR3, the DNA is TGCGCCAGCAGCCCCACCGGGACAGAACTGATCTCTGGGGCCAACGTCCTGACTTTC. This chain connects TRBV4-1 to TRBJ2-6, with 7 bases fitting TRBD1. V shed 4 bases and J 0 bases; nucleotides not matched to a gene: 12. This CDR3 is 19 amino acids long. Germline CDR1 and CDR2: MGHRA and YSYEKL.

The rearrangement uses TRBV10-3 and TRBJ2-4; D is possibly TRBD1 (6 bases). Germline loops: CDR1 ENHRY, CDR2 SYGVKD. The CDR3 has 16 amino acids. V lost 1 base to trimming and J lost 0 bases, with 10 bases between them. The CDR3 reads CAISEWGQSAKNIQYF. The CDR3 region has the DNA TGTGCCATCAGTGAGTGGGGACAATCAGCCAAAAACATTCAGTACTTC.

This clonotype was seen a handful of times. V gene TRBV6-6 combines with J gene TRBJ2-1; TRBD2 is a possible D gene (5 bases). The V gene's germline CDR1 is MNHNY and CDR2 SVGAGI (reference sequence). The CDR3 spans 14 residues. V was shortened by 4 bases and J by 4 bases, with 11 bases between the two germline ends. The CDR3 region is CASSFPGEYNEQFF. As DNA, the CDR3 is TGTGCCAGCAGTTTCCCCGGGGAGTACAATGAGCAGTTCTTC.

CDR3 DNA: TGTGCCAGCAGTTATGGACAGCTTAATGAAAAACTGTTTTTT. Protein: CASSYGQLNEKLFF. The V gene is TRBV6-2 or TRBV6-3, the J gene TRBJ1-4; D is perhaps TRBD1 (6 bases). Germline V gene sequence: CDR1 MNHEY, CDR2 SVGEGT. Trimming stripped 3 bases from V and 4 bases from J, with 9 bases between. This CDR3 region has 14 residues.

There are many counts of this clonotype. The chain is built from TRBV12-5 and TRBJ2-1; 7 bases match TRBD1. The CDR3 is made up of 12 amino acids. V lost 1 base, J lost 15 bases, and 6 bases stayed unmatched. Germline CDR1 and CDR2: LGHNT and FRNRAP. CDR3 bases: TGTGCTAGTGGTTTGGGACAGGGAAAGGTGTTCTTC. Its protein product is CASGLGQGKVFF. The full variable domain, its missing parts supplied by reference TRBV12-5 and TRBJ2-1, is DARVTQTPRHKVTEMGQEVTMRCQPILGHNTVFWYRQTMMQGLELLAYFRNRAPLDDSGMPKDRFSAEMPDATLATLKIQPSEPRDSAVYFCASGLGQGKVFFGPGTRLTVL.

This clonotype was recorded at least ten times. The chain recombines TRBV7-2 with TRBJ2-3, with D unclear. Trimming pared 1 base from V and 0 bases from J, leaving 8 bases between. The CDR3 sequence is 15 residues long. CDR1 is SGHTA and CDR2 is FQGNSA in the germline V gene. The CDR3 region is CASSLGVTSTDTQYF. CDR3 nucleotides: TGTGCCAGCAGCTTAGGGGTGACTAGCACAGATACGCAGTATTTT.

The chain has TRBV4-3 and TRBJ1-6, with TRBD1 as a possible D gene (5 bases). From germline, CDR1 is LGHNA and CDR2 YSLEER. The CDR3 has 16 residues. The V and J ends lost 1 base and 7 bases respectively, with 14 bases between them. CDR3 in DNA: TGCGCCAGCAGCCAAGTGTTCCAGGGTGGGAATTCACCCCTCCACTTT. Amino acid sequence: CASSQVFQGGNSPLHF.